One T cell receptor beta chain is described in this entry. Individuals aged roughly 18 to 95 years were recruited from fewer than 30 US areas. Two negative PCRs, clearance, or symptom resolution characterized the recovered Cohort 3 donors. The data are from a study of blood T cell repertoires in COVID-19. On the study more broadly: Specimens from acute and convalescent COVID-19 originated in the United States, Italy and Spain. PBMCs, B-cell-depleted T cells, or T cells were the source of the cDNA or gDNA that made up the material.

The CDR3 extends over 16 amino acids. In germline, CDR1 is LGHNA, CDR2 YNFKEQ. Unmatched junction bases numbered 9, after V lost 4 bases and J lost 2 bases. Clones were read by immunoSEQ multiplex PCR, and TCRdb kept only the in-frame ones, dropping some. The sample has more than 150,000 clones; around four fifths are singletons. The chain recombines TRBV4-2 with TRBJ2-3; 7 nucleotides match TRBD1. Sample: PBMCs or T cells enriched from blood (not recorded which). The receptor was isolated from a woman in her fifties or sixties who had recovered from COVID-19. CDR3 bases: TGTGCCAGCAGCCTCCAACCGGGACAGCCCACAGATACGCAGTATTTT. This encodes CASSLQPGQPTDTQYF.